This T cell receptor (beta chain) originates from a study of T cell repertoires in cytomegalovirus infection. As for the study in general: Public signatures in TCR beta pointed to CMV infection and matching HLA type.

V was cut by 0 bases and J by 5 bases, with 10 bases left in between. Germline V lookup: CDR1 MGHDK, CDR2 SYGVNS. The CDR3 totals 14 residues. This clonotype was recorded many times. TCRdb re-analysed the reads in MiXCR, keeping a single row per CDR3 protein. Found here are approximately 130,000 distinct CDR3 sequences, almost 9% of them singletons; the top ten hold around 10%. The chain uses TRBV25-1 and TRBJ2-5; D is perhaps TRBD1 or TRBD2 (5 bases each). Sequencing input: PBMCs. This clonotype was obtained from a human donor in good health (CMV status not recorded). Some clones in this sample may be carry-over from other donors' samples. The DNA for the CDR3 is TGTGCCAGCAGTGAATACAGGGCGGGCGAGACCCAGTACTTC. Amino acids: CASSEYRAGETQYF. Full variable domain (outside the CDR3, taken from reference TRBV25-1 and TRBJ2-5): EADIYQTPRYLVIGTGKKITLECSQTMGHDKMYWYQQDPGMELHLIHYSYGVNSTEKGDLSSESTVSRIRTEHFPLTLESARPSHTSQYLCASSEYRAGETQYFGPGTRLLVL.